Presented here are 19 T cell receptor beta chains from one specimen sequenced in a study of cytomegalovirus exposure and HLA in healthy donors. PCR involved 60 Vbeta and 13 Jbeta primers. TCRdb keeps only in-frame clones here, not all; method: immunoSEQ multiplex PCR. This sample has under 300,000 clones; around 80% occur once, and the top ten carry about 7.3%. Sequencing used PBMCs. The source is a woman aged 60 to 75 in good health and CMV-seropositive.

In the case of this clone: At one end the junction does not follow the germline gene, possibly because of a read error. The chain has TRBV9 and TRBJ2-7; 7 nucleotides match TRBD1. The CDR3 is 14 amino acids. CDR1 is SGDLS and CDR2 is YYNGEE in the germline V gene. DNA for the CDR3: TGTGCCAGCACCCGTCGGGACAGCTCCGACGAGCAGTACTTC. Its translation: CASTRRDSSDEQYF.

This clone was observed a handful of times. CDR3 nucleotides: TGTGCCAGCAGCTTGCCGCTAGGGAGGGGAGAGACCCAGTACTTC. Translating gives CASSLPLGRGETQYF. The V and J genes are TRBV5-6 and TRBJ2-5, with 7 bases matching TRBD2. V trimming: 1 base; J trimming: 4 bases; junction bases outside the gene matches: 7. This CDR3 has 15 amino acids. Per germline, CDR1 SGHDT and CDR2 YYEEEE.

V usage is TRBV9 and J usage is TRBJ1-2, with TRBD1 identical over 8 bases. The CDR3 is 13 residues long. Germline V CDR1 and CDR2: SGDLS, YYNGEE. J lost 8 bases, V lost 4 bases, and 7 bases had no gene match. DNA of the CDR3: TGTGCCAGCAGCCGACAGGGGTTTAGAGGCTACACCTTC. Translation: CASSRQGFRGYTF.

This sequence joins TRBV19 and TRBJ2-1; 7 bases align to TRBD2. V was clipped by 7 bases and J by 9 bases; unmatched bases: 12. The CDR3 length is 14 residues. Germline CDR1 reads LNHDA; CDR2 reads SQIVND (reference sequence). CDR3 in DNA: TGTGCCAGTAATGAGGCGGGGACTACAGGTGAGCAGTTCTTC. As protein: CASNEAGTTGEQFF.

The chain links TRBV28 to TRBJ2-5; 13 bases fit TRBD2. V lost 3 bases, J lost 0 bases, and 1 base stayed unmatched. CDR3 length: 16 residues. CDR1 and CDR2 (germline): MDHEN, SYDVKM. In DNA form, the CDR3 reads TGTGCCAGCAGTTTGGGACTAGCGGGGTACCAAGAGACCCAGTACTTC. Protein sequence: CASSLGLAGYQETQYF.

The chain links TRBV7-2 to TRBJ2-5, with 8 positions matching TRBD2. The length of the CDR3 is 17 residues. V lost 2 bases to trimming and J lost 7 bases; unmatched junction nucleotides: 15. The germline gives CDR1 SGHTA, CDR2 FQGNSA. The CDR3 DNA reads as TGTGCCAGCAGCTTACTTGGCCCGGGAGGGCATTCAGGGACCCAGTACTTC. Translated: CASSLLGPGGHSGTQYF.

The J gene is TRBJ2-3, the V gene TRBV21-1; the table's D call of TRBD2 was not tested on the DNA. TRBV21-1 is classified as a pseudogene. This CDR3 comprises 16 residues. The CDR3 here is CASSIRESLGTDTQYF. In nucleotides, the CDR3 is TGTGCCAGCAGCATCCGGGAGAGCCTCGGAACAGATACGCAGTATTTT.

This clone was observed a single time. The chain recombines TRBV18 with TRBJ2-1; 8 nucleotides match TRBD1. The CDR3 length is 16 residues. The V gene end was trimmed by 0 bases and the J gene end by 3 bases; junction bases not matched to a gene: 4. Germline V gene data show CDR1 as KGHSH and CDR2 as LQKENI. CDR3 in amino acids: CASSPPVTGGYNEQFF. CDR3 nucleotide sequence: TGTGCCAGCTCACCACCCGTTACAGGGGGCTACAATGAGCAGTTCTTC.

V gene TRBV28 combines with J gene TRBJ1-3; no definite D call. Trimming cost V 5 bases and J 0 bases, with 8 bases left between them. There are 14 residues in the CDR3. Germline assignment: CDR1 MDHEN and CDR2 SYDVKM. The CDR3 sequence: CASSRASSGNTIYF. The DNA for the CDR3 is TGTGCCAGCAGTAGAGCGAGCTCTGGAAACACCATATATTTT.

The chain employs TRBV28 and TRBJ2-3; TRBD2 matches at 13 bases. J lost 2 bases, V lost 6 bases, and 5 bases had no gene match. CDR3 length: 16 residues. Germline CDR1 MDHEN, CDR2 SYDVKM. In nucleotides, the CDR3 is TGTGCCAGCAGCCCAGGACTAGCGGGAGACACAGATACGCAGTATTTT. It is translated as CASSPGLAGDTDTQYF.

The V call is TRBV29-1, the J call TRBJ2-3, with 7 bases matching TRBD2. The CDR3 totals 15 residues. Losses at the gene ends were 7 bases for V and 4 bases for J; bases not matched to a gene: 14. Germline CDR1 and CDR2: SQVTM and ANQGSEA. CDR3 sequence (DNA): TGCAGCGCCGCAGCGGGGCAGCACTCTGCAGATACGCAGTATTTT. Encoded protein: CSAAAGQHSADTQYF.

The rearrangement links TRBV15 to TRBJ2-1; 9 nucleotides align to TRBD2. The V segment lost 3 bases and the J segment 0 bases; nucleotides outside the gene matches: 12. This CDR3 is 19 amino acids long. Germline assignment: CDR1 LNHNV and CDR2 YYDKDF (reference sequence). CDR3 sequence reads: CATSSSVLAGLSSYNEQFF. The DNA for the CDR3 is TGTGCCACCAGCAGTTCGGTACTAGCGGGTTTAAGCTCCTACAATGAGCAGTTCTTC.

This clone was counted only a few times. This chain connects TRBV14 to TRBJ1-3, with TRBD1 matching over 9 bases. CDR3 length equals 15 residues. The ends lost 4 bases at V and 0 bases at J; junction bases unmatched: 1. Germline loops: CDR1 SGHDN, CDR2 FVKESK. The CDR3 here is CASSRTGVSGNTIYF. As DNA, the CDR3 is TGTGCCAGCAGCCGGACAGGGGTCTCTGGAAACACCATATATTTT. The variable domain in full, with the rest retrieved from reference TRBV14 and TRBJ1-3, is EAGVTQFPSHSVIEKGQTVTLRCDPISGHDNLYWYRRVMGKEIKFLLHFVKESKQDESGMPNNRFLAERTGGTYSTLKVQPAELEDSGVYFCASSRTGVSGNTIYFGEGSWLTVV.

The rearrangement links TRBV5-1 to TRBJ1-1; tentatively, D is TRBD1 (6 bases). With 5 bases removed from V and 4 bases from J, the gap between germline ends came to 18 bases. This CDR3 comprises 15 residues. Germline V gene lookup returns CDR1 SGHRS and CDR2 YFSETQ. The CDR3 reads CASSSTGGSGTEAFF. The DNA for the CDR3 is TGCGCCAGCAGTTCCACGGGGGGCAGTGGCACTGAAGCTTTCTTT.

This clone showed up just once. The V call is TRBV9, the J call TRBJ2-1; TRBD1 matches 7 bases. Germline V gene data show CDR1 as SGDLS and CDR2 as YYNGEE. Germline trimming cut 4 bases from V and 6 bases from J; bases unmatched to any gene: 4. The CDR3 contains 13 residues. CDR3 amino acids: CASSTGEINEQFF. The CDR3 region has the DNA TGTGCCAGCAGCACAGGGGAGATCAATGAGCAGTTCTTC. The variable domain in full, with the rest retrieved from reference TRBV9 and TRBJ2-1, is DSGVTQTPKHLITATGQRVTLRCSPRSGDLSVYWYQQSLDQGLQFLIQYYNGEERAKGNILERFSAQQFPDLHSELNLSSLELGDSALYFCASSTGEINEQFFGPGTRLTVL.

This sequence joins TRBV28 and TRBJ2-1; D possibly corresponds to TRBD2 (6 bases). The germline gives CDR1 MDHEN, CDR2 SYDVKM. CDR3 length: 15 amino acids. The germline V and J ends were trimmed by 8 bases and 1 base, with 15 bases remaining between them. The CDR3 coding sequence is TGTGCCAGCGGTAGAGCTGGAGGGTCCTACAATGAGCAGTTCTTC. Protein sequence: CASGRAGGSYNEQFF. The whole variable domain, remainder taken from reference TRBV28 and TRBJ2-1, is DVKVTQSSRYLVKRTGEKVFLECVQDMDHENMFWYRQDPGLGLRLIYFSYDVKMKEKGDIPEGYSVSREKKERFSLILESASTNQTSMYLCASGRAGGSYNEQFFGPGTRLTVL.

This clone was counted between two and nine times. This CDR3 is CASSRRGRVNTEAFF. The CDR3 region has the DNA TGTGCCAGCAGTCGAAGGGGGCGGGTGAACACTGAAGCTTTCTTT. The genes are TRBV6-1 and TRBJ1-1; 7 bases match TRBD1. Germline assignment: CDR1 MNHNS and CDR2 SASEGT. V lost 5 bases, J lost 0 bases, and 6 bases stayed unmatched. The CDR3 contains 15 residues.

The rearrangement uses TRBV5-1 and TRBJ2-5; tentatively, D is TRBD2 (6 bases). CDR3 length equals 14 residues. Germline assignment: CDR1 SGHRS and CDR2 YFSETQ. As DNA, the CDR3 is TGCGCAACTCCGGCCGGGGAGGTGGAAGAGACCCAGTACTTC. Amino acid sequence: CATPAGEVEETQYF.

This rearrangement joins TRBV30 to TRBJ1-5; the match to TRBD1 covers 10 bases. CDR3 length equals 15 residues. V gave up 4 bases and J gave up 1 base; unmatched junction bases: 4. The germline CDR1 and CDR2 sequences are GTSNPN and SVGIG (reference sequence). The chain's CDR3 is CAWTDRGQSNQPQHF. The CDR3 DNA follows: TGTGCCTGGACCGACAGGGGGCAAAGCAATCAGCCCCAGCATTTT.